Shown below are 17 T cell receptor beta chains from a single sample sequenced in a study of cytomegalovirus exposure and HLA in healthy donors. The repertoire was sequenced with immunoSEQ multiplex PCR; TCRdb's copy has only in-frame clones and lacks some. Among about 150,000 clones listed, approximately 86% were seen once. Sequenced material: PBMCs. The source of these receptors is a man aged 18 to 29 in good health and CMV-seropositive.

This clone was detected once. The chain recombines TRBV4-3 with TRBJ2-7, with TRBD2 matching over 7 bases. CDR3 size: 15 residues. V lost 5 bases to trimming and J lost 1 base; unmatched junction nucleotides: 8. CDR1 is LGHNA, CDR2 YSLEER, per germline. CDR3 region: CASSALAGESYEQYF. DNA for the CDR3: TGCGCCAGCAGCGCCCTGGCGGGGGAGTCCTACGAGCAGTACTTC.

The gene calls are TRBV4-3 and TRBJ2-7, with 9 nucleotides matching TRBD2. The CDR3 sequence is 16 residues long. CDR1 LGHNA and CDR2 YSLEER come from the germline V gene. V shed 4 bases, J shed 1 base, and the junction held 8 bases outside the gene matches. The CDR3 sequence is CASSPTPTSGSYEQYF. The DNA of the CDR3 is TGCGCCAGCAGCCCGACCCCGACTAGCGGATCCTACGAGCAGTACTTC.

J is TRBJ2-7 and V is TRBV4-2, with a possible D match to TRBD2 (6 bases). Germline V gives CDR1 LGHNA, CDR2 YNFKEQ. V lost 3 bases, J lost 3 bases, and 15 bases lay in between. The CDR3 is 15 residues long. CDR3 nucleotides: TGTGCCAGCAGCCAGGGAGGAACAGGAGTCTACGAGCAGTACTTC. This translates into CASSQGGTGVYEQYF.

In nucleotides, the CDR3 is TGTGCCAGTAGGGAGGGGAGGAACACCGGGGAGCTGTTTTTT. Encoded protein: CASREGRNTGELFF. The V gene is TRBV14, the J gene TRBJ2-2; 7 bases fit TRBD2. This CDR3 is 14 amino acids long. Germline CDR1 and CDR2: SGHDN and FVKESK. The V gene end was trimmed by 9 bases and the J gene end by 1 base; junction bases not matched to a gene: 5.

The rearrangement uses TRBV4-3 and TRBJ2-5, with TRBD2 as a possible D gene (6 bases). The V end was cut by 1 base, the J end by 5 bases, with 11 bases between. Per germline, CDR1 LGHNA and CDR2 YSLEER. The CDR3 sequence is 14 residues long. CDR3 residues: CASSQGLGRETQYF. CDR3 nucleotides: TGCGCCAGCAGCCAAGGACTAGGAAGGGAGACCCAGTACTTC.

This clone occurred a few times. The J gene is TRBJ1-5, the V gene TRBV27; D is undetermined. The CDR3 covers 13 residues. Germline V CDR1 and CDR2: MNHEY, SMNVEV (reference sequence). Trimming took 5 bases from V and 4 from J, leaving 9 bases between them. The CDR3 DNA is TGTGCCAGCAGTCCCATAACTAATCAGCCCCAGCATTTT. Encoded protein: CASSPITNQPQHF.

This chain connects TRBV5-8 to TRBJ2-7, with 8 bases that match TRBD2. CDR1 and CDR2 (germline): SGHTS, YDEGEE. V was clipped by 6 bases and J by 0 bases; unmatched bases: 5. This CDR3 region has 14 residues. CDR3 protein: CASNRLASSYEQYF. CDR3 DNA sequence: TGTGCCAGCAACCGACTAGCGAGCTCCTACGAGCAGTACTTC.

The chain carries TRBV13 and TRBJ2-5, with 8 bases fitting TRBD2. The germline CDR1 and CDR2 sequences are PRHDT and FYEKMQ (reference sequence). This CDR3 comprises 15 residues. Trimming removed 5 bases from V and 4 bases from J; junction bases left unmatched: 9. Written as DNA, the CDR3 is TGTGCCAGCAGCCTAACTAGCGGCTTAGGAGAGACCCAGTACTTC. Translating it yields CASSLTSGLGETQYF.

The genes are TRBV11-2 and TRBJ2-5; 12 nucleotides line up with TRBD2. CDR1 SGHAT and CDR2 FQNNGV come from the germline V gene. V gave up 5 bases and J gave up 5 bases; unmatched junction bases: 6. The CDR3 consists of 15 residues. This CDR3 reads CASSHLAGGEETQYF. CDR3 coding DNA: TGTGCCAGCAGCCACCTAGCGGGAGGGGAGGAGACCCAGTACTTC.

The CDR3 nucleotides are TGTGCCAGCAGTTACGGGCGGGAGCATTACGAGCAGTACTTC. Translated, it gives CASSYGREHYEQYF. The V call is TRBV6-5, the J call TRBJ2-7; 7 bases map to TRBD2. Germline lookup yields CDR1 MNHEY and CDR2 SVGAGI. The V segment lost 2 bases and the J segment 4 bases; nucleotides outside the gene matches: 5. There are 14 residues in the CDR3.

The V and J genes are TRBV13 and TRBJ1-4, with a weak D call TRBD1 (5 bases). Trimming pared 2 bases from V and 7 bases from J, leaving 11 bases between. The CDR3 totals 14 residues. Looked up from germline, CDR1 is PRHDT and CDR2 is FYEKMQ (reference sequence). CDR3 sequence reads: CASSLWQGAEKLFF. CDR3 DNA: TGTGCCAGCAGCTTATGGCAGGGTGCTGAAAAACTGTTTTTT.

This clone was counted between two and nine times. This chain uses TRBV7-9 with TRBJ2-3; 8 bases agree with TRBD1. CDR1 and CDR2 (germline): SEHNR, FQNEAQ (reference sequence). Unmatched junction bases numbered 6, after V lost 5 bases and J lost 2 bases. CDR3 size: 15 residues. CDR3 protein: CASSPGTGFTDTQYF. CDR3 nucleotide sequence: TGTGCCAGCAGCCCCGGGACAGGATTCACAGATACGCAGTATTTT.

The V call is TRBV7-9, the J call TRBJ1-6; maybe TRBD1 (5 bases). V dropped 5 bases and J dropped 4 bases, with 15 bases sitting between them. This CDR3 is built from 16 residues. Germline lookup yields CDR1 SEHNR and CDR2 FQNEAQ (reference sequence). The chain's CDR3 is CASSALNGGYNSPLHF. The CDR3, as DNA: TGTGCCAGCAGCGCCCTGAATGGGGGGTATAATTCACCCCTCCACTTT.

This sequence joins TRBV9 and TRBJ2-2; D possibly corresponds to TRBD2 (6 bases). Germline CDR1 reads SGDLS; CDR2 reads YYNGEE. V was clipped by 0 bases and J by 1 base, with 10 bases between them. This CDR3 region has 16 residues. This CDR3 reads CASSVGLARNTGELFF. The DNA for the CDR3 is TGTGCCAGCAGCGTAGGGCTAGCGCGGAACACCGGGGAGCTGTTTTTT.

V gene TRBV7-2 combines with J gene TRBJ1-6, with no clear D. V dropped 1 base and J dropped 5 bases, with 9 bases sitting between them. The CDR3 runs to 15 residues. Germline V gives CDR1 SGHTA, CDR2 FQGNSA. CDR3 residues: CASSLVLHNNSPLHF. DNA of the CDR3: TGTGCCAGCAGCTTAGTATTACACAATAATTCACCCCTCCACTTT.

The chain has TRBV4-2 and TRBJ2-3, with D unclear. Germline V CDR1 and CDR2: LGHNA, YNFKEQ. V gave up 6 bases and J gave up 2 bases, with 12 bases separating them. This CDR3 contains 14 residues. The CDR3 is CASSQAVFTDTQYF. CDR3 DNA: TGTGCCAGCAGTCAGGCAGTCTTCACAGATACGCAGTATTTT.

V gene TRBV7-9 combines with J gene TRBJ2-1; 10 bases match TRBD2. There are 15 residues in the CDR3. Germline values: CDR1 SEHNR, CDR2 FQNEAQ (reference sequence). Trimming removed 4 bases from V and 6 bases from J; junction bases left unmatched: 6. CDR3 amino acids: CASSWAAGGPNEQFF. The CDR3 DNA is TGTGCCAGCAGCTGGGCAGCGGGAGGGCCCAATGAGCAGTTCTTC. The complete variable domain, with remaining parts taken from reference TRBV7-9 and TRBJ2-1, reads DTGVSQNPRHKITKRGQNVTFRCDPISEHNRLYWYRQTLGQGPEFLTYFQNEAQLEKSRLLSDRFSAERPKGSFSTLEIQRTEQGDSAMYLCASSWAAGGPNEQFFGPGTRLTVL.